A selection of T cell receptor beta chains follows, all from one sample in a study of blood T cell repertoires in COVID-19. Profiling relied on immunoSEQ multiplex PCR, and the TCRdb table lists in-frame clones only, not all of them. The sample carries about 210,000 clones, approximately 80% recorded once. What was sequenced was peripheral blood. All receptors come from a human donor in a cohort sampled during active COVID-19. The conserved cysteine and the conserved F or W are not part of the CDR3 here. A D gene is named only where the DNA matches it firmly.

v_gene | d_gene | CDR3aa
TRBV6-1 | TRBD1 | ASSEALQFRDRGNSGELF
TRBV28 | TRBD2 | ASTPAGTRNIQY
TRBV5-1 | . | ASSLGQDGKGTQY
TRBV3-1/TRBV3-2 | . | ASSQDRERPQH
TRBV7-3 | TRBD2 | ASSLAGDTDTQY
TRBV18 | . | ASSPRAGSGNTIY
TRBV5-1 | TRBD1 | ASSLPTGDTEQY
TRBV7-2 | TRBD2 | ASSLMRGGLNEQF
TRBV12-3/TRBV12-4 | TRBD2 | ASTSGGQETQY
TRBV2 | TRBD2 | ASSFTRGGETQY
TRBV19 | . | ASSTALGGGYT
TRBV3-1/TRBV3-2 | TRBD2 | ASSQLGGLARNEQF
TRBV19 | TRBD1 | ASSPRTGPPFYNEQF
TRBV2 | TRBD1 | ASRGGSARLGEQY
TRBV7-2 | TRBD2 | ASTPLGGGGPDTQY
TRBV28 | TRBD1 | ASSFWDRDYEQY
TRBV13 | . | ASSSPRRSGPEAF
TRBV5-6 | TRBD2 | ASRDTSGVHYEQY
TRBV7-2 | TRBD1 | ASSDRANTGELF
TRBV5-3 | TRBD1 | ARSKGTDNQPQH
TRBV30 | . | AWSVEKGATQY
TRBV5-6 | TRBD1 | ASSSSGTAIYEQY
TRBV18 | . | ASSPPNRIPNTEAF
TRBV5-4 | TRBD2 | ASSLGSLAGIPTDTQY
TRBV27 | TRBD1 | ASSLNRGEKLF
TRBV6-5 | TRBD1 | ASSPRGANSPLH
TRBV3-1/TRBV3-2 | TRBD1 | ASSPAGQGTEAF
TRBV5-8 | . | ASSLFGANEQF
TRBV2 | TRBD1 | ASSGQGRNQPQH
TRBV11-2 | TRBD2 | ASKGGGPYEQY
TRBV7-9 | . | ASSLAVAASPYEQY
TRBV7-2 | TRBD2 | ASSFPAGVETQY
TRBV6-2/TRBV6-3 | . | ASSLQGGDYGYT
TRBV24-1 | . | ATSGGGANYGYT
TRBV4-3 | TRBD2 | ASSQEWRGERQF
TRBV7-9 | . | ASSLAQLNYGYT
TRBV3-1/TRBV3-2 | . | ASSPPGRRTEAF
TRBV7-6 | . | ASSLGPATNEKLF
TRBV4-3 | TRBD1 | ASSQGQGFNYGYT
TRBV2 | . | ASSVERPIRNEQF
TRBV24-1 | . | ATSDSDGNNEKLF
TRBV4-2 | TRBD1 | ASSYGQGQGDGYT
TRBV7-2 | . | ASSSSGINTEAF
TRBV2 | . | ASGATHSGANVLT
TRBV29-1 | TRBD2 | SVAVAGEGDEQF
TRBV20-1 | . | SASLPRGRNTEAF
TRBV27 | . | ASSLSLSAEAF
TRBV7-9 | TRBD1 | ASSPVAGGSEKLF
TRBV3-1/TRBV3-2 | TRBD2 | ASSQDPRGGNTGELF
TRBV6-5 | TRBD1 | ASIRDRGRYGYT
TRBV5-4 | TRBD1 | ASSPDRRSTDTQY
TRBV18 | TRBD2 | ASSPLTSGGAATQY
TRBV19 | TRBD1 | ASSIWDSFNTEAF